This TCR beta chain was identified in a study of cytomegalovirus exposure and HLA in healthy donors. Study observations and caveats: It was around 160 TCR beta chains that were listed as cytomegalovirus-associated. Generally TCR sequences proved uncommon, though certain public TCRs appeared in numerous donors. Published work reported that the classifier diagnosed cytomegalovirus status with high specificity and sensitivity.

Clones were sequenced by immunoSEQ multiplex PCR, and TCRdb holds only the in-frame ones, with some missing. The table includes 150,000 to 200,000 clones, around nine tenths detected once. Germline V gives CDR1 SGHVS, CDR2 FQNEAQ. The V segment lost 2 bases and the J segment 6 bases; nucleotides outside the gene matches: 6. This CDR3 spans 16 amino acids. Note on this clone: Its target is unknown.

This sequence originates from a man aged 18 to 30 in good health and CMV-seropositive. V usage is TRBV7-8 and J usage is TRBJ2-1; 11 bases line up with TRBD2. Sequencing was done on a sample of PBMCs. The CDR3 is CASSLRAGLAVNEQFF. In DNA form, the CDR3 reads TGTGCCAGCAGCTTACGGGCGGGACTAGCGGTCAATGAGCAGTTCTTC.